The T cell receptor beta chain under discussion was sequenced for a study of CD8+ T cells in alopecia areata. Germline assignment: CDR1 LGHNT and CDR2 FRNRAP. The CDR3 sequence is 13 residues long. V shed 5 bases and J shed 4 bases, with 9 bases lying between them. cDNA serving as the sequencing template came from extracted, reverse transcribed RNA. The table came from immunoSEQ multiplex PCR; TCRdb's copy has only in-frame clones and leaves some out. Of 170,000 or so clones in the sample, 59% are singletons; the top ten hold 14% to 15%. The genes are TRBV12-5 and TRBJ1-5, with D hard to call. The TCR was taken from a human donor with alopecia areata. The sample was CD4+ T cells sorted from blood, taken at week 0. The CDR3 DNA reads as TGTGCTAGTGGTCCCGAGCCGAATCAGCCCCAGCATTTT. Residues: CASGPEPNQPQHF.